This is a list of T cell receptor beta chains from one sample in a study of cytomegalovirus exposure and HLA in healthy donors. Only in-frame clones appear in the TCRdb table, and some are missing; sequencing was by immunoSEQ multiplex PCR. The table has some 70,000 clones, around 76% seen once. The sample taken for sequencing was PBMCs. These receptors were taken from a man aged 18 to 29 in good health and CMV-seronegative. Each CDR3 is given with its conserved first and last residue. D genes are given only for firm matches. Clone size is stated in some rows and not others, as once, few, many or a class when expanded.

V gene	clone size	J gene	D gene	CDR3 DNA	CDR3 protein
TRBV29-1	NA	TRBJ2-5	TRBD2	TGCAGCGCTCGGGGACTAGCGGGGGGGCTTTACCAAGAGACCCAGTACTTC	CSARGLAGGLYQETQYF
TRBV5-1	NA	TRBJ2-5	NA	TGCGCCAGCAGCTTGGAGCTTCAAGAGACCCAGTACTTC	CASSLELQETQYF
TRBV9	NA	TRBJ1-4	TRBD1	TGTGCCAGCAGCGTAGATGAGGAGCACAGGGGAGGCAAACTGTTTTTT	CASSVDEEHRGGKLFF
TRBV9	once	TRBJ1-3	NA	TGTGCCAGCAGCGTAGTAGGAGGGCCCACTGGAAACACCATATATTTT	CASSVVGGPTGNTIYF
TRBV18	few	TRBJ2-4	TRBD1	TGTGCCAGCTCACCAGTACGACAGGGGGCGACCAAAAACATTCAGTACTTC	CASSPVRQGATKNIQYF
TRBV7-9	NA	TRBJ2-5	TRBD2	TGTGCCAGCAGCTTAGCGGGACTAGGCCAAGAGACCCAGTACTTC	CASSLAGLGQETQYF
TRBV5-1	NA	TRBJ2-7	TRBD2	TGCGCCAGCAGCTCTGCGGGGGGGCCCCCTTACGAGCAGTACTTC	CASSSAGGPPYEQYF
TRBV6-6	NA	TRBJ2-3	NA	TGTGCCAGCGCCCATAGTGGGGGGGCTGGGGATACGCAGTATTTT	CASAHSGGAGDTQYF
TRBV7-6	NA	TRBJ1-4	NA	TGTGCCAGCAGCTTAGTAGGGGGACGAAATGAAAAACTGTTTTTT	CASSLVGGRNEKLFF
TRBV18	once	TRBJ2-7	NA	TGTGCCAGCTCACCTTATCGGGGGTCCTACGAGCAGTACTTC	CASSPYRGSYEQYF
TRBV10-2	NA	TRBJ2-3	TRBD2	TGCGCCAGCAGCCTAGCGGGGGGGCAAAAAGATACGCAGTATTTT	CASSLAGGQKDTQYF
TRBV6-6	NA	TRBJ1-5	TRBD1	TGTGCCAGCAGGCAAACAGGGGGTACAAATCAGCCCCAGCATTTT	CASRQTGGTNQPQHF
TRBV28	NA	TRBJ2-5	TRBD1	TGTGCCAGCAGGCCGAGGACAGGGGCGAAAGAGACCCAGTACTTC	CASRPRTGAKETQYF
TRBV27	few	TRBJ1-4	NA	TGTGCCAGCAGCTTGAGGGGGGAAAAACTGTTTTTT	CASSLRGEKLFF
TRBV7-2	few	TRBJ2-1	TRBD1	TGTGCCAGCAGTTCGTTTTTGAGACAGGGAAGGAATGAGCAGTTCTTC	CASSSFLRQGRNEQFF
TRBV6-1	NA	TRBJ1-4	NA	TGTGCCAGCAGTGAAGATCCCGCGGTCCGCGAAAAACTGTTTTTT	CASSEDPAVREKLFF
TRBV5-4	NA	TRBJ2-2	NA	TGTGCCAGCAGCCGGGAGCCAAATTCGAACACCGGGGAGCTGTTTTTT	CASSREPNSNTGELFF
TRBV19	NA	TRBJ2-7	NA	TGTGCCAGTAGTATCCAGGGCAGCTCCTACGAGCAGTACTTC	CASSIQGSSYEQYF
TRBV7-8	NA	TRBJ2-3	TRBD2	TGTGCCAGCAGCAACCGACTAGCGGGGGGAACAGATACGCAGTATTTT	CASSNRLAGGTDTQYF
TRBV18	few	TRBJ1-1	TRBD1	TGTGCCAGCTCACCTGGACAGGCGAACACTGAAGCTTTCTTT	CASSPGQANTEAFF
TRBV9	few	TRBJ2-1	TRBD2	TGTGCCAGCAGCGAGGTTGGGACTAGCGGCCACAATGAGCAGTTCTTC	CASSEVGTSGHNEQFF
TRBV18	NA	TRBJ1-1	NA	TGTGCCAGCTCACCACAGGGGGAATTGGCTTTCTTT	CASSPQGELAFF
TRBV4-1	NA	TRBJ1-1	NA	TGCGCCAGCAGCCAAGACGAGCGAAGAGCTTTCTTT	CASSQDERRAFF
TRBV15	NA	TRBJ2-5	NA	TGTGCCACCAGCGCTTCACGACTAGACCCCGGAGAGACCCAGTACTTC	CATSASRLDPGETQYF
TRBV6-5	NA	TRBJ1-2	NA	TGTGCCAGCAGGCCCCGGGTAGACAACTATGGCTACACCTTC	CASRPRVDNYGYTF
TRBV30	NA	TRBJ2-1	NA	TGTGCCTGGAGTGTAGGCCCCAGGAAGCAAGAGCAGTTCTTC	CAWSVGPRKQEQFF
TRBV4-1	once	TRBJ1-1	NA	TGCGCCCGCAGCCAAGACGAATACATGGGAGCGAACACTGAAGCTTTCTTT	CARSQDEYMGANTEAFF
TRBV29-1	few	TRBJ2-5	TRBD2	TGCAGCGTTGCTCCGGGACTAGCGGGGGGCCAAGAGACCCAGTACTTC	CSVAPGLAGGQETQYF
TRBV7-9	NA	TRBJ2-6	NA	TGTGCCAGCAGCTTAGGGATTCGAGGAAACTCTGGGGCCAACGTCCTGACTTTC	CASSLGIRGNSGANVLTF
TRBV5-6	few	TRBJ2-3	TRBD2	TGTGCCAGCAGCTCCCTGGGGGGGTCGACTAGCACCGCAGATACGCAGTATTTT	CASSSLGGSTSTADTQYF
TRBV2	NA	TRBJ2-3	NA	TGTGCCAGCCAGGTCAGGGCGGCAAGGGGGGATACGCAGTATTTT	CASQVRAARGDTQYF
TRBV7-2	NA	TRBJ2-3	NA	TGTGCCAGCAGCCCCGGAGACCATAGAGATACGCAGTATTTT	CASSPGDHRDTQYF
TRBV6-1	NA	TRBJ1-1	NA	TGTGCCAGCAGAGTTAGCCCATCAGGGCGTACTGAAGCTTTCTTT	CASRVSPSGRTEAFF
TRBV28	once	TRBJ2-1	NA	TGTGCCAGCAGTTTGGTGGACACGATGATATACAATGAGCAGTTCTTC	CASSLVDTMIYNEQFF
TRBV19	NA	TRBJ2-3	TRBD2	TGTGCCAGTAGTGGTAAGACTAGCGGGGGGCGGATAGATACGCAGTATTTT	CASSGKTSGGRIDTQYF
TRBV25-1	NA	TRBJ1-4	NA	TGTGCCAGCAGTGAATTAGGGAGGGAAAAACTGTTTTTT	CASSELGREKLFF
TRBV5-1	NA	TRBJ2-3	TRBD1	TGCGCCAGCAGCTTGGGACAGGGGGCTGGAGATACGCAGTATTTT	CASSLGQGAGDTQYF
TRBV6-1	NA	TRBJ1-1	NA	TGTGCCAGCAGTTTACTTGGGGGCGAGACTGAAGCTTTCTTT	CASSLLGGETEAFF
TRBV9	NA	TRBJ1-2	TRBD1	TGTGCCAGCAGCGTAGGTGCAGGGGGGATGTTAATTAGCTATGGCTACACCTTC	CASSVGAGGMLISYGYTF
TRBV11-3	NA	TRBJ2-7	TRBD1	TGTGCCAGCAGCTTGAGCCGGACAGGGGGCGAGCAGTACTTC	CASSLSRTGGEQYF
TRBV12-5	once	TRBJ1-2	NA	TGTGCTAGTGGTCTGGGAGGCGCTAACTATGGCTACACCTTC	CASGLGGANYGYTF
TRBV7-6	NA	TRBJ2-3	TRBD1	TGTGCCAGCAGCTTAGAGACAGGGATTGTCGCAGATACGCAGTATTTT	CASSLETGIVADTQYF
TRBV30	NA	TRBJ2-3	TRBD2	TGTGCCTGGGGTGCGGGGGGGACAGATACGCAGTATTTT	CAWGAGGTDTQYF
TRBV14	NA	TRBJ1-1	NA	TGTGCCAGCAGCCAAGTCCGGGGAAACACTGAAGCTTTCTTT	CASSQVRGNTEAFF